This is a list of T cell receptor beta chains from one sample in a study of early T cells in non-severe SARS-CoV-2 infection. TCRdb re-called the 5' RACE reads through MiXCR, storing one row per CDR3 protein. In the table there are about 77,000 distinct CDR3 sequences, around a tenth of which are singletons. Sequenced: whole blood. The receptors were sampled from an adult who was a healthcare worker with PCR-confirmed SARS-CoV-2 infection or an uninfected control (not recorded which). CDR3s include the opening cysteine and the closing phenylalanine or tryptophan. A D gene is named only where the DNA matches it firmly. Clone size is shown for a subset of rows, as once, few, many or a class of expanded clone.

clone_size	j_call	d_call	v_call	cdr3_aa	cdr3_nt
few	TRBJ1-2	.	TRBV28	CASRSTGRYGYTF	TGTGCCAGCAGGTCCACAGGGCGGTATGGCTACACCTTC
.	TRBJ1-6	.	TRBV7-9	CASSLKGNSGSSPLHF	TGTGCCAGCAGCTTGAAGGGAAACTCTGGGAGCTCACCCCTCCACTTT
few	TRBJ1-3	.	TRBV7-6	CASSPGRGYSGNTIYF	TGTGCCAGCAGCCCGGGACGGGGCTACTCTGGAAACACCATATATTTT
.	TRBJ2-1	TRBD1	TRBV2	CASTRDSPYNEQFF	TGTGCCAGCACCCGGGACAGCCCCTACAATGAGCAGTTCTTC
many	TRBJ1-5	.	TRBV15	CATSRAWARGQPQHF	TGTGCCACCAGCAGAGCTTGGGCTCGTGGGCAGCCCCAGCATTTT
.	TRBJ2-7	.	TRBV6-2/TRBV6-3	CASSYYLGQGEQYF	TGTGCCAGCAGTTACTACTTAGGGCAAGGCGAGCAGTACTTC
many	TRBJ2-1	.	TRBV28	CASSLGTLSGDEQFF	TGTGCCAGCAGTTTGGGAACTCTCTCGGGAGATGAGCAGTTCTTC
few	TRBJ1-1	TRBD1	TRBV11-1	CASKYRQGNTEAFF	TGTGCCAGCAAGTACAGACAGGGGAACACTGAAGCTTTCTTT
many	TRBJ2-5	TRBD1	TRBV20-1	CSAPGQGDETQYF	TGCAGTGCTCCGGGACAGGGGGACGAGACCCAGTACTTC
.	TRBJ2-1	.	TRBV27	CASWGDEQFF	TGTGCCAGCTGGGGGGATGAGCAGTTCTTC
.	TRBJ2-3	.	TRBV6-5	CASSYERTDTQYF	TGTGCCAGCAGTTACGAGCGTACCGATACGCAGTATTTT
many	TRBJ1-2	TRBD1	TRBV28	CASSHTGQGRGEGYTF	TGTGCCAGCAGTCACACCGGACAGGGCCGTGGTGAAGGCTACACCTTC
few	TRBJ2-5	.	TRBV19	CASSHGEGTQYF	TGTGCCAGTAGCCACGGGGAAGGGACCCAGTACTTC
many	TRBJ1-6	TRBD1	TRBV29-1	CSVGQGSSGSPLHF	TGCAGCGTAGGACAGGGCTCCTCAGGATCACCCCTCCACTTT
.	TRBJ2-7	TRBD2	TRBV9	CASSVLAGGSYEQYF	TGTGCCAGCAGCGTACTAGCGGGAGGGTCCTACGAGCAGTACTTC
many	TRBJ1-4	.	TRBV12-3/TRBV12-4	CASSLQGPVEKLFF	TGTGCCAGCAGTTTACAGGGGCCAGTAGAAAAACTGTTTTTT
.	TRBJ2-7	TRBD2	TRBV11-2	CASSFGTSGINEQYF	TGTGCCAGCAGCTTCGGGACTAGCGGGATCAACGAGCAGTACTTC
few	TRBJ2-7	.	TRBV7-8	CASSLGPLSYEQYF	TGTGCCAGCAGCTTAGGCCCGCTCTCCTACGAGCAGTACTTC
few	TRBJ1-2	.	TRBV28	CASLGATQGRIGYTF	TGTGCCAGCTTAGGGGCTACGCAGGGAAGGATTGGCTACACCTTC
many	TRBJ1-2	.	TRBV7-9	CASSFAPSANYGYTF	TGTGCCAGCAGCTTCGCTCCATCGGCTAACTATGGCTACACCTTC
many	TRBJ1-3	TRBD1	TRBV3-1	CASNTGVSGNTIYF	TGTGCCAGCAACACAGGGGTCTCTGGAAACACCATATATTTT
.	TRBJ2-3	TRBD2	TRBV3-1	CASTPAGGPGDTQYF	TGTGCCAGCACCCCCGCGGGGGGTCCCGGAGATACGCAGTATTTT
.	TRBJ1-3	.	TRBV7-9	CASSPNGTPGNTIYF	TGTGCCAGCAGCCCAAACGGGACTCCAGGAAACACCATATATTTT
.	TRBJ2-7	TRBD2	TRBV5-4	CASSSGLAGNYEQYF	TGTGCCAGCAGCTCGGGACTAGCGGGAAACTACGAGCAGTACTTC
many	TRBJ2-1	.	TRBV28	CASWDLDNEQFF	TGTGCCTCATGGGACCTCGACAATGAGCAGTTCTTC
.	TRBJ2-3	TRBD2	TRBV6-5	CATLADYTDTQYF	TGTGCCACACTAGCGGACTACACAGATACGCAGTATTTT
many	TRBJ2-3	.	TRBV10-2	CASRRWELTSTDTQYF	TGCGCCAGCCGGAGGTGGGAGTTAACTAGCACAGATACGCAGTATTTT
many	TRBJ2-3	.	TRBV7-9	CASSLNTEGGQYF	TGTGCCAGCAGCTTAAATACAGAAGGCGGGCAGTATTTT
many	TRBJ2-7	.	TRBV5-6	CASSLTGTIYEQYF	TGTGCCAGCAGCTTGACAGGGACAATCTACGAGCAGTACTTC
.	TRBJ2-5	.	TRBV4-2	CASSQGAGASTGETQYF	TGTGCCAGCAGCCAAGGGGCCGGGGCCTCCACGGGGGAGACCCAGTACTTC
many	TRBJ1-4	TRBD1	TRBV7-3	CASSPGTGGAELFF	TGTGCCAGCAGCCCCGGGACAGGGGGCGCGGAACTGTTTTTT
many	TRBJ1-1	.	TRBV2	CASSVRAGNTEAFF	TGTGCCAGCAGTGTGCGGGCCGGGAACACTGAAGCTTTCTTT
few	TRBJ1-1	.	TRBV7-3	CASSLSPLTEAFF	TGTGCCAGCAGCTTAAGCCCCCTGACTGAAGCTTTCTTT
few	TRBJ2-1	.	TRBV7-9	CASSVGPAGGNEQFF	TGTGCCAGCAGCGTAGGACCGGCTGGCGGTAATGAGCAGTTCTTC
few	TRBJ2-7	TRBD1	TRBV4-1	CASARQGPGYEQYF	TGCGCCAGCGCCCGACAGGGTCCTGGCTACGAGCAGTACTTC